This T cell receptor beta chain was found in a study of cytomegalovirus exposure and HLA in healthy donors. This clone was detected only a few times. Its antigen is unknown. CDR3 size: 17 residues. The ends lost 0 bases at V and 5 bases at J; junction bases unmatched: 4. Germline assignment: CDR1 SGHTA and CDR2 FQGNSA. Whole-study results and caveats: Some public TCRs appeared in many individuals, while most sequences were rare. The study recorded about 150 TCR beta chains that were cytomegalovirus-associated. In vitro data verified a few CMV-associated chains as specific for CMV antigens.

The donors were members of the validation cohort comprising approximately 110 subjects, separate from the roughly 640-subject first cohort. Assay: immunoSEQ multiplex PCR; the TCRdb copy retains only in-frame clones and omits some. The sample yields some 150,000 clones, about 94% seen once. Input material: PBMCs. The sequence was obtained from a man younger than 35 in good health and CMV-seropositive. The rearrangement joins TRBV7-2 to TRBJ2-1; 13 nucleotides agree with TRBD2. The DNA of the CDR3 is TGTGCCAGCAGCTTAGCGAGGACTAGCGGGGGAAACAATGAGCAGTTCTTC. Protein sequence: CASSLARTSGGNNEQFF.